This T cell receptor (beta chain) was sequenced in a study of CD8 T cells in ankylosing spondylitis. Scientists made TCR beta libraries using quantitative 5'-RACE with molecular barcodes. A single record per CDR3 protein comes from TCRdb applying MiXCR to the 5' RACE reads. The sample records approximately 350,000 distinct CDR3 sequences, roughly 22% being singletons. This clonotype was seen a few times. Its target is not known. Points from the study as a whole: There was a TCR beta motif, made of eight highly homologous variants, that appeared characteristic of ankylosing spondylitis blood. A number of the motif variants had already been described in reactive arthritis synovial fluid and blood. Disease-linked clones were reportedly significantly enriched in matched ankylosing spondylitis synovial fluid.

The CDR3 extends over 13 amino acids. V lost 6 bases and J 3 bases, leaving 8 bases between the germline ends. CDR1 is MNHEY and CDR2 is SMNVEV in the germline V gene (reference sequence). Source material: blood, either unsorted or a sorted T cell fraction (not recorded which). The chain recombines TRBV27 with TRBJ2-2; D gene unclear. This clonotype was sampled from a male donor with ankylosing spondylitis or in good health (not recorded which). The CDR3 sequence is CASSPVDTGELFF. In nucleotides, the CDR3 is TGTGCCAGCAGCCCGGTGGACACCGGGGAGCTGTTTTTT.